The 32 T cell receptor beta chains reported below all come from one sample, sequenced in a study of vaccination effects on CD4 cells after COVID-19. Before any sequencing was done, the ViraFEST assay used viral peptide pools to expand antigen-specific CD4+ T cells. Investigators separated out CD4+ T cells once approximately 9 days of culture had passed. Each participant was administered two doses of either the BNT162b2 or the mRNA-1273 vaccine. Antigens of these TCRs are unknown. The table came from immunoSEQ multiplex PCR; TCRdb's copy has only in-frame clones and leaves some out. In the table there are under 40,000 clones, 70% to 85% of which are singletons. Source: CD4+ T cells from PBMCs cultured with HCoV-NL63 spike peptides, taken after COVID-19 vaccination. All receptors derive from a human donor who received a COVID-19 vaccine. Some clones in this sample may be carry-over from other donors' samples.

This chain connects TRBV9 to TRBJ2-2; tentatively, D is TRBD2 (5 bases). Trimming removed 6 bases at V and 4 bases at J, with 22 bases between. This CDR3 is built from 17 residues. The germline gives CDR1 SGDLS, CDR2 YYNGEE. The CDR3 protein is CASIPHRAVKCTGELFF. The CDR3 DNA is TGTGCCAGCATCCCTCACCGAGCGGTGAAGTGCACCGGGGAGCTGTTTTTT.

The chain carries TRBV18 and TRBJ2-5; D uncertain. The CDR3 has 13 amino acids. The germline CDR1 and CDR2 sequences are KGHSH and LQKENI. V dropped 3 bases and J dropped 3 bases, with 8 bases sitting between them. The CDR3 reads CASSPGSKETQYF. For the CDR3, the DNA is TGTGCCAGCTCACCCGGCAGTAAAGAGACCCAGTACTTC.

The rearrangement joins TRBV29-1 to TRBJ2-5, with D maybe TRBD1 (6 bases). The CDR3 runs 12 residues. V was shortened by 7 bases and J by 2 bases, with 11 bases between the two germline ends. Per germline, CDR1 SQVTM and CDR2 ANQGSEA. As DNA, the CDR3 is TGCAGCGCTTGGACAGCACAAGAGACCCAGTACTTC. Its translation is CSAWTAQETQYF. The whole variable domain, filled in from reference TRBV29-1 and TRBJ2-5, reads SAVISQKPSRDICQRGTSLTIQCQVDSQVTMMFWYRQQPGQSLTLIATANQGSEATYESGFVIDKFPISRPNLTFSTLTVSNMSPEDSSIYLCSAWTAQETQYFGPGTRLLVL.

The chain employs TRBV14 and TRBJ2-7; maybe TRBD2 (5 bases). CDR1 SGHDN and CDR2 FVKESK come from the germline V gene. This CDR3 region has 13 residues. Trimming took 3 bases from V and 5 from J, leaving 11 bases between them. CDR3 sequence: CASSHRFGDEQYV. Written as DNA, the CDR3 is TGTGCCAGCAGCCATAGGTTCGGGGACGAGCAGTACGTC.

This chain uses TRBV6-5 with TRBJ1-3; D is ambiguous. Germline CDR1 reads MNHEY; CDR2 reads SVGAGI. The CDR3 has 12 amino acids. Trimming took off 6 bases at V and 0 bases at J, with 3 bases between the two ends. The CDR3 nucleotides read TGTGCCAGCAGAAGCTCTGGAAACACCATATATTTT. Protein sequence: CASRSSGNTIYF.

This chain uses TRBV7-7 with TRBJ2-2; TRBD1 matches 9 bases. The CDR3 covers 15 residues. CDR1 SSHAT and CDR2 FNYEAQ come from the germline V gene (reference sequence). Trimming at V came to 5 bases and at J to 6 bases, leaving 7 bases not matched to a gene. In DNA, the CDR3 is TGTGCCAGCAGCCCTTACCGGACAGGGGCCGGGGAGCTGTTTTTT. The encoded protein is CASSPYRTGAGELFF.

This chain uses TRBV30 with TRBJ1-6; D is uncertain. The length of the CDR3 is 15 residues. Trimming took off 0 bases at V and 6 bases at J, with 12 bases between the two ends. Germline CDR1 reads GTSNPN; CDR2 reads SVGIG (reference sequence). CDR3 DNA: TGTGCCTGGAGTGTACACCCTACTTCTAATTCACCCCTCCACTTT. Amino acids: CAWSVHPTSNSPLHF. Full variable domain (remainder filled in from reference TRBV30 and TRBJ1-6): SQTIHQWPATLVQPVGSPLSLECTVEGTSNPNLYWYRQAAGRGLQLLFYSVGIGQISSEVPQNLSASRPQDRQFILSSKKLLLSDSGFYLCAWSVHPTSNSPLHFGNGTRLTVT.

The chain combines TRBV7-3 with TRBJ2-3, with 7 positions matching TRBD2. CDR1 is SGHTA and CDR2 is FQGTGA in the germline V gene. The CDR3 spans 14 residues. Trimming took 5 bases from V and 1 from J; bases not matched to a gene: 3. In nucleotides, the CDR3 is TGTGCCAGCAGCCAGCGGGGAGGCACAGATACGCAGTATTTT. This sequence encodes CASSQRGGTDTQYF.

The chain couples TRBV30 to TRBJ2-7; 7 bases map to TRBD1. Germline V lookup: CDR1 GTSNPN, CDR2 SVGIG (reference sequence). CDR3 size: 12 residues. The J segment lost 1 base and the V segment lost 3 bases, leaving 0 bases of the junction unmatched. This chain's CDR3 is CAWSRGSYEQYV. The CDR3, as DNA: TGTGCCTGGAGCAGGGGGTCCTACGAGCAGTACGTC.

The chain is built from TRBV7-2 and TRBJ1-4, with D uncertain. The germline V gene has CDR1 SGHTA and CDR2 FQGNSA. The V end was cut by 5 bases, the J end by 1 base, with 11 bases between. This CDR3 region has 15 residues. The CDR3 bases are TGTGCCAGCAGCCCTCAAGGGCTAACTAATGAAAAACTGTTTTTT. Protein product: CASSPQGLTNEKLFF.

The chain links TRBV6-4 to TRBJ1-6; D gene uncertain. The CDR3 contains 18 residues. With 6 bases removed from V and 11 bases from J, the gap between germline ends came to 29 bases. Germline V gene lookup returns CDR1 MRHNA and CDR2 SNTAGT. For the CDR3, the DNA is TGTGCCAGCAGCCACCGCCCCGCGTGGCGGCCGCAGATGGCACCCCTCCACTTT. It encodes CASSHRPAWRPQMAPLHF.

This clone was found a few times. The chain is built from TRBV5-4 and TRBJ1-6; the D gene is possibly TRBD1 (6 bases). Germline values: CDR1 SGHNT, CDR2 YYREEE (reference sequence). CDR3 size: 15 residues. Trimming left V 4 bases short and J 10 bases short, with 18 bases between. The CDR3 loop is CASSKRSQGGSPLHF. Here the CDR3 DNA reads TGTGCCAGCAGCAAACGCTCACAGGGAGGGTCACCCCTCCACTTT.

The chain combines TRBV5-5 with TRBJ2-7; the match to TRBD1 covers 9 bases. The CDR3 is 14 amino acids. The V gene's germline CDR1 is SGHKS and CDR2 YYEKEE (reference sequence). J was trimmed by 6 bases and V by 3 bases; bases with no gene match: 7. CDR3 protein: CASSSWGQGSEQYV. The CDR3, as DNA: TGTGCCAGCAGCTCGTGGGGACAGGGCTCCGAGCAGTACGTC.

This clone was counted only a few times. The chain uses TRBV4-2 and TRBJ1-3; 7 nucleotides agree with TRBD1. The CDR3 spans 14 residues. V shed 4 bases and J 4 bases; nucleotides not matched to a gene: 4. In germline, CDR1 is LGHNA, CDR2 YNFKEQ. DNA for the CDR3: TGTGCCAGCAGCCGCGGGACAGCAGGAAACACCATATATTTT. As protein: CASSRGTAGNTIYF.

J is TRBJ1-2 and V is TRBV24-1; possibly TRBD1 for D (5 bases). The V gene lost 2 bases and the J gene lost 7 bases, with 16 bases spanning the gap. CDR1 and CDR2 (germline): KGHDR, SFDVKD. The CDR3 contains 15 residues. CDR3 amino acids: CATSDSGPRIGGYTF. As DNA, the CDR3 is TGTGCCACCAGTGATTCGGGACCCCGAATCGGTGGCTACACCTTC.

This clone was seen just once. This chain links TRBV30 with TRBJ2-5; D remains ambiguous. From germline, CDR1 is GTSNPN and CDR2 SVGIG (reference sequence). The CDR3 contains 12 residues. V lost 3 bases and J 5 bases, leaving 10 bases between the germline ends. CDR3 residues: CAWSLGFETQYF. CDR3 in DNA: TGTGCCTGGAGCTTGGGTTTTGAGACCCAGTACTTC.

The rearrangement uses TRBV6-2 or TRBV6-3 and TRBJ2-1; 8 bases agree with TRBD1. After removal of 4 bases from V and 5 bases from J, the junction contained 7 bases not matched to a gene. The CDR3 has 15 residues. The V gene's germline CDR1 is MNHEY and CDR2 SVGEGT. CDR3 DNA: TGTGCCAGCAGTTTGGGGGCAGGGGGCCACAATGAGCAGTTCTTC. It translates to CASSLGAGGHNEQFF.

The rearrangement links TRBV6-5 to TRBJ2-5; a possible D gene is TRBD2 (6 bases). This CDR3 has 15 residues. Germline V gene lookup returns CDR1 MNHEY and CDR2 SVGAGI. V lost 6 bases and J lost 4, with 18 bases in between. The CDR3 nucleotides read TGTGCCAGCAGGGAGGGCTCCACGTATCCAGAGACCCAGTACTTC. The encoded protein is CASREGSTYPETQYF.

The V call is TRBV7-9, the J call TRBJ2-7, with 7 bases matching TRBD1. This CDR3 has 13 residues. The trim removed 0 bases at V and 5 bases at J, leaving 1 base unmatched. CDR1 SEHNR and CDR2 FQNEAQ come from the germline V gene (reference sequence). CDR3 bases: TGTGCCAGCAGCTTAGCCGGGACAGACGAGCAGTACGTC. As protein: CASSLAGTDEQYV.

This clone was found a few times. The gene calls are TRBV19 and TRBJ2-7; TRBD2 is a possible D gene (6 bases). Germline V gene sequence: CDR1 LNHDA, CDR2 SQIVND (reference sequence). The CDR3 extends over 14 amino acids. Trimming left V 8 bases short and J 0 bases short, with 14 bases between. The CDR3 DNA follows: TGTGCCAGTCAGATACGCGGGGCCTCCTACGAGCAGTACGTC. Translation: CASQIRGASYEQYV.

This clone occurred once. The chain carries TRBV5-5 and TRBJ2-7, with 8 bases that match TRBD1. Germline-derived CDR1 and CDR2 are SGHKS and YYEKEE (reference sequence). The CDR3 contains 16 residues. V lost 0 bases to trimming and J lost 0 bases; unmatched junction nucleotides: 5. The CDR3 loop is CASSLAGGQGSYEQYV. CDR3 bases: TGTGCCAGCAGCTTGGCCGGCGGACAGGGCTCCTACGAGCAGTACGTC.

The rearrangement links TRBV7-9 to TRBJ1-5, with D unresolved. The CDR3 is made up of 15 amino acids. CDR1 and CDR2 (germline): SEHNR, FQNEAQ (reference sequence). With 3 bases removed from V and 4 bases from J, the gap between germline ends came to 13 bases. The CDR3 is CASSLDLTVNQPQHF. The CDR3 DNA follows: TGTGCCAGCAGCTTGGACCTAACGGTTAATCAGCCCCAGCATTTT.

The rearrangement joins TRBV7-8 to TRBJ2-7; D unresolved. This CDR3 contains 13 residues. CDR1 is SGHVS, CDR2 FQNEAQ, per germline. V gave up 0 bases and J gave up 6 bases, with 9 bases separating them. CDR3 DNA sequence: TGTGCCAGCAGCTTAGCGCTTGGCTTCGAGCAGTACTTC. The encoded protein is CASSLALGFEQYF.

This rearrangement joins TRBV18 to TRBJ2-1, with D uncertain. The CDR3 has 16 residues. Germline V gene sequence: CDR1 KGHSH, CDR2 LQKENI. V was pared by 0 bases and J by 3 bases, with 12 bases between. CDR3 nucleotides: TGTGCCAGCTCACCACCGGGCTCCCGGGTCTACAATGAGCAGTTCTTC. It specifies CASSPPGSRVYNEQFF. The full variable domain, with the rest looked up from reference TRBV18 and TRBJ2-1, is NAGVMQNPRHLVRRRGQEARLRCSPMKGHSHVYWYRQLPEEGLKFMVYLQKENIIDESGMPKERFSAEFPKEGPSILRIQQVVRGDSAAYFCASSPPGSRVYNEQFFGPGTRLTVL.

This clone came up once. This chain uses TRBV6-6 with TRBJ1-1; 7 bases fit TRBD1. J was trimmed by 6 bases and V by 2 bases; bases with no gene match: 6. Per germline, CDR1 MNHNY and CDR2 SVGAGI (reference sequence). This CDR3 has 14 residues. Written as DNA, the CDR3 is TGTGCCAGCAGTTACGTTACAGGGGACGCTGAAGCTTTCTTT. It is translated as CASSYVTGDAEAFF.

The chain combines TRBV5-1 with TRBJ2-2; TRBD1 or TRBD2 may be the D gene (6 bases each). The CDR3 contains 15 residues. V shed 1 base and J shed 4 bases, with 11 bases lying between them. Germline CDR1 and CDR2: SGHRS and YFSETQ. The DNA of the CDR3 is TGCGCCAGCAGCTTGAGGGGGGTGAGCACCGGGGAGCTGTTTTTT. Encoded protein: CASSLRGVSTGELFF.

This clone was seen only a few times. This rearrangement joins TRBV19 to TRBJ1-6, with D hard to call. Germline V lookup: CDR1 LNHDA, CDR2 SQIVND (reference sequence). This CDR3 comprises 12 residues. Trimming left V 10 bases short and J 9 bases short, with 13 bases between. The chain's CDR3 is CATANRGSPLHF. Written as DNA, the CDR3 is TGTGCCACCGCGAATCGGGGTTCACCCCTCCACTTT.

The V gene is TRBV28, the J gene TRBJ1-5; D ambiguous. The ends were cut back, 7 bases at V and 0 bases at J, with 16 bases in the middle. This CDR3 is built from 16 residues. Germline V CDR1 and CDR2: MDHEN, SYDVKM. The CDR3 sequence: CASTDKTEYSNQPQHF. As DNA, the CDR3 is TGTGCCAGCACCGATAAGACGGAATATAGCAATCAGCCCCAGCATTTT.

The rearrangement uses TRBV13 and TRBJ1-1; D is uncertain. The V gene lost 2 bases and the J gene lost 3 bases, with 7 bases spanning the gap. Per germline, CDR1 PRHDT and CDR2 FYEKMQ (reference sequence). There are 13 residues in the CDR3. The chain's CDR3 is CASSLKGYTEAFF. The CDR3 DNA is TGTGCCAGCAGCTTAAAAGGGTACACTGAAGCTTTCTTT.

About this clone itself: The sample contains more than one DNA sequence encoding this CDR3. V and J are TRBV2 and TRBJ1-1, with no clear D. V was pared by 4 bases and J by 0 bases, with 6 bases between. Germline V gene lookup returns CDR1 SNHLY and CDR2 FYNNEI. The CDR3 runs to 13 residues. As DNA, the CDR3 is TGTGCCAGCAGTGGCCAGCTGAACACTGAAGCTTTCTTT. Protein sequence: CASSGQLNTEAFF.

The CDR3 coding sequence is TGTGCCATCAGTGAGGTGGGGACAGGGCATCTTGTC. Translated, it gives CAISEVGTGHLV. The chain recombines TRBV10-3 with TRBJ2-7, with TRBD1 identical over 9 bases. The CDR3 runs 12 residues. CDR1 ENHRY and CDR2 SYGVKD come from the germline V gene.

J is TRBJ1-2 and V is TRBV6-6, with TRBD1 matching 7 bases. The CDR3 totals 11 residues. Trimming cost V 10 bases and J 2 bases; bases outside gene matches: 1. Germline V gene lookup returns CDR1 MNHNY and CDR2 SVGAGI (reference sequence). The CDR3 bases are TGTGCCACGGGACAGAACTATGGCTACACCTTC. Translation gives CATGQNYGYTF.